The 12 T cell receptor beta chains presented below share a single source sample, sequenced in a study of T cell repertoires in cytomegalovirus infection. TCRdb reprocessed the reads via MiXCR and lists one record per CDR3 protein. The table lists about 530,000 distinct CDR3 sequences, more than 20% of them singletons. The sequenced material came from PBMCs. All receptors derive from a human donor in good health (CMV status not recorded). Some clones in this sample may be carry-over from other donors' samples.

This chain links TRBV18 with TRBJ2-7; D is ambiguous. The CDR3 sequence is 13 residues long. Germline V gives CDR1 KGHSH, CDR2 LQKENI. V gave up 3 bases and J gave up 6 bases, with 12 bases separating them. The DNA of the CDR3 is TGTGCCAGCTCACCCGCCGGAGACGGCGAGCAGTACGTC. Translating it yields CASSPAGDGEQYV.

J is TRBJ1-2 and V is TRBV7-8, with 8 bases fitting TRBD1. J lost 8 bases, V lost 5 bases, and 13 bases had no gene match. Per the germline V gene, CDR1 is SGHVS and CDR2 is FQNEAQ. The CDR3 sequence is 15 residues long. CDR3 in amino acids: CASSARIRAGGGYTF. Written as DNA, the CDR3 is TGTGCCAGCAGCGCCAGAATCCGGGCAGGGGGCGGCTACACCTTC.

This clonotype was counted a few times. This rearrangement joins TRBV12-3 or TRBV12-4 to TRBJ1-2; 7 nucleotides agree with TRBD1. J gave up 3 bases and V 7 bases, and 11 bases lay outside the gene matches. CDR3 size: 15 residues. CDR3: CASTLSTGLDYGYTF. CDR3 coding DNA: TGTGCCAGCACTCTCTCGACAGGGCTTGACTATGGCTACACCTTC.

The V gene is TRBV7-3, the J gene TRBJ2-2; TRBD2 matches at 10 bases. CDR1 is SGHTA, CDR2 FQGTGA, per germline. Trimming took 2 bases from V and 2 from J; bases not matched to a gene: 8. The CDR3 contains 18 residues. CDR3 in DNA: TGTGCCAGCAGCTTATCCGGGACTAGCGTTATTAACACCGGGGAGCTGTTTTTT. Protein product: CASSLSGTSVINTGELFF.

This clonotype came up a few times. The chain is built from TRBV6-5 and TRBJ1-2; D gene ambiguous. The CDR3 spans 16 residues. Looked up from germline, CDR1 is MNHEY and CDR2 is SVGAGI. Trimming left V 6 bases short and J 4 bases short, with 21 bases between. The CDR3 DNA reads TGTGCCAGCAGCGACCCTACCGGACCGACTCCCTATGGCTACACCTTC. Encoded protein: CASSDPTGPTPYGYTF.

This clonotype was counted only a few times. This chain uses TRBV7-8 with TRBJ1-6; 8 positions agree with TRBD1. From germline, CDR1 is SGHVS and CDR2 FQNEAQ. The CDR3 has 14 residues. V was clipped by 5 bases and J by 8 bases; unmatched bases: 5. The CDR3 DNA sequence: TGTGCCAGCAGCCAGACAGGGGTTGATTCACCCCTCCACTTT. It is translated as CASSQTGVDSPLHF.

There are a few counts of this clonotype. The chain employs TRBV19 and TRBJ2-5, with D hard to call. The germline V gene encodes CDR1 LNHDA and CDR2 SQIVND (reference sequence). V gave up 5 bases and J gave up 1 base, with 11 bases separating them. The CDR3 consists of 14 residues. CDR3 sequence (DNA): TGTGCCAGTAGTTTGCGACACCGCCAAGAGACCCAGTACTTC. Its translation: CASSLRHRQETQYF.

This clonotype was detected many times. The genes are TRBV7-8 and TRBJ1-6; D may be TRBD1 (6 bases). Germline values: CDR1 SGHVS, CDR2 FQNEAQ. The CDR3 extends over 14 amino acids. V was trimmed by 5 bases and J by 6 bases, leaving 11 bases between them. Here the CDR3 DNA reads TGTGCCAGCAGCCTACAGGGATCTAATTCACCCCTCCACTTT. This encodes CASSLQGSNSPLHF.

The rearrangement joins TRBV28 to TRBJ1-1; 8 nucleotides agree with TRBD1. The junction had 3 bases not matched to a gene; V was cut back by 4 bases and J by 2 bases. The CDR3 consists of 14 residues. Germline V CDR1 and CDR2: MDHEN, SYDVKM. In DNA, the CDR3 is TGTGCCAGCAGTTCGACAGGGGTCAACACTGAAGCTTTCTTT. It yields the protein CASSSTGVNTEAFF.

In its sample, this clonotype was seen many times. V is TRBV12-3 or TRBV12-4 and J is TRBJ2-3, with TRBD2 matching over 10 bases. The CDR3 extends over 15 amino acids. With V trimmed by 7 bases and J by 6 bases, 10 bases remained unmatched. The CDR3 DNA reads TGTGCCAGCAAACGGGGACTAGCGTCGTCGGATACGCAGTATTTT. It is translated as CASKRGLASSDTQYF.

This clonotype was seen repeatedly, ten times or more. The chain carries TRBV7-2 and TRBJ1-5; D not resolved. This CDR3 region has 15 residues. Germline CDR1 is SGHTA and CDR2 is FQGNSA. V gave up 5 bases and J gave up 2 bases, with 13 bases separating them. The CDR3 DNA sequence: TGTGCCAGCAGCATGGCCCTCATCGGCAATCAGCCCCAGCATTTT. It specifies CASSMALIGNQPQHF.

This clonotype was detected a few times. The rearrangement uses TRBV29-1 and TRBJ2-3, with a possible D match to TRBD2 (6 bases). Trimming pared 1 base from V and 2 bases from J, leaving 19 bases between. Germline V CDR1 and CDR2: SQVTM, ANQGSEA. The CDR3 covers 17 residues. The CDR3 bases are TGCAGCGTTGAAGTCCGTAGCGGACCGCCCTACACAGATACGCAGTATTTT. Residues: CSVEVRSGPPYTDTQYF.